These 5 T cell receptor beta chains share one sample of origin, sequenced in a study of blood T cell repertoires in COVID-19. Measured with immunoSEQ multiplex PCR; TCRdb has only the in-frame clones, and not every one. The sample lists approximately 150,000 clones; over 80% were seen once. What was sequenced was peripheral blood. All receptors come from a man aged 55-75 years with active or convalescent COVID-19.

The genes are TRBV28 and TRBJ1-1; 7 bases match TRBD1. V lost 2 bases and J lost 4; bases outside the gene matches: 7. From germline, CDR1 is MDHEN and CDR2 SYDVKM. This CDR3 is built from 15 residues. The CDR3 DNA is TGTGCCAGCAGTTTAGTAAGGGCAGGGGGCACTGAAGCTTTCTTT. As protein: CASSLVRAGGTEAFF.

The gene calls are TRBV11-2 and TRBJ1-1; TRBD1 agrees at 10 bases. The length of the CDR3 is 16 residues. Germline V gene lookup returns CDR1 SGHAT and CDR2 FQNNGV. The ends lost 2 bases at V and 3 bases at J; junction bases unmatched: 6. The CDR3 bases are TGTGCCAGCAGCTTACAAGCCGGGACAGGGGACACTGAAGCTTTCTTT. Protein: CASSLQAGTGDTEAFF.

This clone came up a few times. The V gene is TRBV28, the J gene TRBJ2-7; 11 positions agree with TRBD1. CDR1 is MDHEN and CDR2 is SYDVKM in the germline V gene. There are 14 residues in the CDR3. Unmatched junction bases numbered 7, after V lost 6 bases and J lost 6 bases. In nucleotides, the CDR3 is TGTGCCAGCAGGGGGACAGGGGGATCTTCCGAGCAGTACTTC. Encoded protein: CASRGTGGSSEQYF.

This chain joins TRBV7-9 and TRBJ2-2, with TRBD1 matching 7 bases. J was trimmed by 5 bases and V by 2 bases; bases with no gene match: 11. The CDR3 consists of 17 residues. The germline gives CDR1 SEHNR, CDR2 FQNEAQ (reference sequence). The CDR3 region has the DNA TGTGCCAGCAGCTTACATTCGGACAGGTTGAGGACCGGGGAGCTGTTTTTT. Protein sequence: CASSLHSDRLRTGELFF.

The rearrangement joins TRBV15 to TRBJ1-2; TRBD1 might be the D (6 bases). This CDR3 is 12 amino acids long. V lost 7 bases and J lost 3, with 9 bases in between. CDR1 LNHNV and CDR2 YYDKDF come from the germline V gene (reference sequence). As DNA, the CDR3 is TGTGCCACCAAAGGGGGGGACTATGGCTACACCTTC. Translating gives CATKGGDYGYTF.